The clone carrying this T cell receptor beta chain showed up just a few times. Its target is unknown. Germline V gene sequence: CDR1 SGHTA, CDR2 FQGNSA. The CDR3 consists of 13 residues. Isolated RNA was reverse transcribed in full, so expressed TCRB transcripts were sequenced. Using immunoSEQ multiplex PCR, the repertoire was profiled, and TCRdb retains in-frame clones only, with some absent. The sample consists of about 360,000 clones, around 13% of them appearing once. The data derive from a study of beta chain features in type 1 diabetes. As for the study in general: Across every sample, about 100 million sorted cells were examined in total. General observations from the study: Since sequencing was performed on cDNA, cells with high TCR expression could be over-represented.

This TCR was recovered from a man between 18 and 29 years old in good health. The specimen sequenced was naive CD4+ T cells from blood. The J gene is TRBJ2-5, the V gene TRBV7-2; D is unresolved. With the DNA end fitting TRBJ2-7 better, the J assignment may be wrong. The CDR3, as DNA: TGTGCCAGCAGCGCCTCTTGGGGCTACGAGCAGTACTTC. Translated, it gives CASSASWGYEQYF.